One sample yielded the 20 T cell receptor beta chains listed below, sequenced in a study of T cell responses to AZD1222 COVID-19 vaccine (dated by TCRdb to 2020 to 2023). Libraries were made using the immunoSEQ multiplex PCR assay. The immuneACCESS repertoire file appears here via TCRdb, limited to in-frame rearrangements. These files lack a portion of the clones; in checked studies, under half of the deficit traces to unresolved V genes, and the cause of the others is not known. In all, the sample holds 190,000 or so clones, and 88% of those were seen once. 20% to 30% of the sample is in the top ten clones. Taken with the paper, the label for time point translates to: about 28 days (+/-7) after the second vaccine dose. The sample in question was peripheral blood, obtained 28 days after the second AZD1222 dose. The receptor source for this set is an adult who received the AZD1222 COVID-19 vaccine.

The chain couples TRBV9 to TRBJ2-7, with TRBD1 matching 7 bases. The CDR3 contains 14 residues. The germline gives CDR1 SGDLS, CDR2 YYNGEE. The V and J ends lost 5 bases and 2 bases, in that order; junction bases with no gene match: 7. CDR3 DNA sequence: TGTGCCAGCAGTCTAGGACAGGAAGCCTACGAGCAGTACTTC. Its translation: CASSLGQEAYEQYF.

The V call is TRBV7-6, the J call TRBJ1-3; TRBD1 is a possible D gene (5 bases). V lost 5 bases, J lost 0 bases, and 11 bases lay in between. Germline V gives CDR1 SGHVS, CDR2 FNYEAQ. The CDR3 extends over 15 amino acids. This CDR3 is CASSQGPSSGNTIYF. DNA for the CDR3: TGTGCCAGCAGCCAGGGACCCAGCTCTGGAAACACCATATATTTT.

V and J are TRBV28 and TRBJ2-7; D possibly corresponds to TRBD2 (7 bases). Trimming shortened V by 5 bases and J by 7 bases, and 18 bases separated the two germline ends. CDR3 length: 14 amino acids. Germline loops: CDR1 MDHEN, CDR2 SYDVKM. The CDR3, as DNA: TGTGCCAGCAGTCTTAGAGGGGGGGAGTGGGAGCAGTACTTC. Its translation is CASSLRGGEWEQYF.

The chain employs TRBV5-4 and TRBJ2-7, with 8 nucleotides matching TRBD2. The ends lost 4 bases at V and 0 bases at J; junction bases unmatched: 6. The CDR3 covers 15 residues. CDR1 SGHNT and CDR2 YYREEE come from the germline V gene (reference sequence). The CDR3 nucleotides are TGTGCCAGCAGCAGCGGGAGAGGAGGCTCCTACGAGCAGTACTTC. Residues: CASSSGRGGSYEQYF.

This chain's CDR3 is CASSLMGNEKLFF. The CDR3 coding sequence is TGTGCCAGCAGCTTAATGGGAAATGAAAAACTGTTTTTT. The chain carries TRBV7-2 and TRBJ1-4; D is undetermined. The germline V gene encodes CDR1 SGHTA and CDR2 FQGNSA. Trimming left V 2 bases short and J 5 bases short, with 6 bases between. This CDR3 has 13 residues.

The chain links TRBV5-1 to TRBJ2-7; 9 nucleotides agree with TRBD2. This CDR3 region has 15 residues. Germline V lookup: CDR1 SGHRS, CDR2 YFSETQ. Trimming took 4 bases from V and 4 from J; bases not matched to a gene: 9. The CDR3 sequence: CASSPGGSGRYEQYF. CDR3 in DNA: TGCGCCAGCAGCCCGGGAGGTAGCGGGAGATACGAGCAGTACTTC. The full variable domain, its missing parts supplied by reference TRBV5-1 and TRBJ2-7, is KAGVTQTPRYLIKTRGQQVTLSCSPISGHRSVSWYQQTPGQGLQFLFEYFSETQRNKGNFPGRFSGRQFSNSRSEMNVSTLELGDSALYLCASSPGGSGRYEQYFGPGTRLTVT.

V is TRBV19 and J is TRBJ1-5; D unclear. Trimming removed 4 bases at V and 6 bases at J, with 16 bases between. CDR3 size: 15 residues. Germline V gene data show CDR1 as LNHDA and CDR2 as SQIVND (reference sequence). The CDR3 DNA reads TGTGCCAGTAGTAGGGAGGGAGAAGGCACTCAGCCCCAGCATTTT. Translating it yields CASSREGEGTQPQHF. Full variable domain (outside the CDR3, taken from reference TRBV19 and TRBJ1-5): DGGITQSPKYLFRKEGQNVTLSCEQNLNHDAMYWYRQDPGQGLRLIYYSQIVNDFQKGDIAEGYSVSREKKESFPLTVTSAQKNPTAFYLCASSREGEGTQPQHFGDGTRLSIL.

The chain uses TRBV4-2 and TRBJ2-5, with 8 bases identical to TRBD1. Unmatched junction bases numbered 5, after V lost 4 bases and J lost 4 bases. Germline-derived CDR1 and CDR2 are LGHNA and YNFKEQ. The CDR3 runs 14 residues. In DNA form, the CDR3 reads TGTGCCAGCAGCCGAGCCACAGGGGGAGAGACCCAGTACTTC. Translated: CASSRATGGETQYF.

The V call is TRBV28, the J call TRBJ1-2; possibly TRBD1 for D (5 bases). This CDR3 comprises 16 residues. Germline values: CDR1 MDHEN, CDR2 SYDVKM. Trimming removed 7 bases at V and 1 base at J, with 19 bases between. The CDR3 here is CASTPPRADINYGYTF. CDR3 DNA: TGTGCCAGCACCCCCCCAAGGGCGGACATTAACTATGGCTACACCTTC.

The genes are TRBV28 and TRBJ1-1, with D possibly TRBD1 on 6 matching bases. CDR3 length: 14 residues. Per the germline V gene, CDR1 is MDHEN and CDR2 is SYDVKM. V was clipped by 6 bases and J by 1 base, with 12 bases between them. The CDR3: CASRWNRANTEAFF. Here the CDR3 DNA reads TGTGCCAGCAGGTGGAACAGGGCGAACACTGAAGCTTTCTTT.

The chain uses TRBV19 and TRBJ2-3; D is perhaps TRBD2 (6 bases). Germline-derived CDR1 and CDR2 are LNHDA and SQIVND (reference sequence). This CDR3 is 13 amino acids long. Trimming cost V 6 bases and J 0 bases, with 7 bases left between them. The CDR3 nucleotides are TGTGCCAGTAGGAGCGGGAGCACAGATACGCAGTATTTT. It translates to CASRSGSTDTQYF.

The V call is TRBV9, the J call TRBJ2-1; 9 nucleotides align to TRBD1. The germline CDR1 and CDR2 sequences are SGDLS and YYNGEE. CDR3 length equals 15 residues. J lost 4 bases, V lost 6 bases, and 8 bases had no gene match. The CDR3 reads CASNTGGGGYNEQFF. The DNA for the CDR3 is TGTGCCAGCAACACAGGGGGCGGTGGGTACAATGAGCAGTTCTTC.

The chain uses TRBV7-3 and TRBJ2-1; D uncertain. The CDR3 covers 16 residues. Trimming cost V 5 bases and J 0 bases, with 14 bases left between them. Looked up from germline, CDR1 is SGHTA and CDR2 is FQGTGA. In DNA form, the CDR3 reads TGTGCCAGCAGCCCCCTTGAGGCTCGCTCCTACAATGAGCAGTTCTTC. Translating gives CASSPLEARSYNEQFF.

This chain joins TRBV12-2 and TRBJ2-7; TRBD2 is the table's D call, not checked against the DNA. TRBV12-2 is deemed a pseudogene. The CDR3 consists of 14 residues. CDR3: CASRFPGLEHEQYF. The DNA for the CDR3 is TGTGCAAGTCGCTTCCCGGGACTAGAACACGAGCAGTACTTC.

This clone was found a few times. This chain uses TRBV7-3 with TRBJ2-1; TRBD1 aligns across 9 bases. CDR3 length: 15 residues. Germline V gene lookup returns CDR1 SGHTA and CDR2 FQGTGA. The ends lost 5 bases at V and 1 base at J; junction bases unmatched: 3. CDR3 sequence: CASSADRGSYNEQFF. The CDR3 DNA reads as TGTGCCAGCAGCGCCGACAGGGGGTCCTACAATGAGCAGTTCTTC.

The genes are TRBV21-1 and TRBJ2-3; the table calls TRBD1, which could not be checked here. TRBV21-1 is tagged as a pseudogene. This CDR3 contains 17 residues. The CDR3 DNA reads TGTGCCAGCAGCAAAGAAAAGGGGACAGGGTGCGGAGATACGCAGTATTTT. It specifies CASSKEKGTGCGDTQYF.

The chain has TRBV28 and TRBJ2-5, with D uncertain. CDR1 and CDR2 from the germline V gene are MDHEN and SYDVKM. Trimming stripped 4 bases from V and 2 bases from J, with 11 bases between. The CDR3 has 14 amino acids. DNA of the CDR3: TGTGCCAGCAGTTATGCGACCAGGCAAGAGACCCAGTACTTC. This translates into CASSYATRQETQYF. Together with reference TRBV28 and TRBJ2-5, the CDR3 gives the full variable domain: DVKVTQSSRYLVKRTGEKVFLECVQDMDHENMFWYRQDPGLGLRLIYFSYDVKMKEKGDIPEGYSVSREKKERFSLILESASTNQTSMYLCASSYATRQETQYFGPGTRLLVL.

This chain joins TRBV6-5 and TRBJ1-2; a weak D match, TRBD1 (6 bases). The V and J ends lost 9 bases and 8 bases respectively, with 25 bases between them. Germline V gene lookup returns CDR1 MNHEY and CDR2 SVGAGI. The CDR3 loop spans 15 amino acids. CDR3 sequence reads: CARLCQEDSQWGYTF. Written as DNA, the CDR3 is TGTGCCAGACTGTGTCAGGAGGACAGTCAGTGGGGCTACACCTTC.

This chain joins TRBV24-1 and TRBJ1-1; D is ambiguous. Per the germline V gene, CDR1 is KGHDR and CDR2 is SFDVKD. CDR3 length: 14 residues. Trimming took off 2 bases at V and 3 bases at J, with 9 bases between the two ends. CDR3 nucleotide sequence: TGTGCCACCAGTGATTGGGGAGAGGACACTGAAGCTTTCTTT. The encoded protein is CATSDWGEDTEAFF.

The chain combines TRBV7-9 with TRBJ2-7, with 12 bases lining up with TRBD1. This CDR3 region has 15 residues. Germline V gene lookup returns CDR1 SEHNR and CDR2 FQNEAQ (reference sequence). J lost 4 bases, V lost 5 bases, and 6 bases had no gene match. CDR3 residues: CASSGGTGGKYEQYF. CDR3 in DNA: TGTGCCAGCAGCGGGGGGACAGGGGGCAAGTACGAGCAGTACTTC.